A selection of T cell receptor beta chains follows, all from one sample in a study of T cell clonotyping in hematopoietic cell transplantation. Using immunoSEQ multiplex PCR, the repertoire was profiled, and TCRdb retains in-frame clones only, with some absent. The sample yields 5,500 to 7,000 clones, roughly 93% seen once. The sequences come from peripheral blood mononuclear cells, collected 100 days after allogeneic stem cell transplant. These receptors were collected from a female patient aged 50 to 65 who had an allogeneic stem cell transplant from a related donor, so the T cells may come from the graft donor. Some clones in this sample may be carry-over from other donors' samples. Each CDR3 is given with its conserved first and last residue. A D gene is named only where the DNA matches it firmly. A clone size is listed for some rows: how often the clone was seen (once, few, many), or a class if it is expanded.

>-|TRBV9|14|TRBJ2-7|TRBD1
TGTGCCAGCAGCACGACAGGGGATCCCTACGAGCAGTACTTC
CASSTTGDPYEQYF
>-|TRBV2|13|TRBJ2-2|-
TGTGCCAGCTCTATGCACAGGACCGGGGAGCTGTTTTTT
CASSMHRTGELFF
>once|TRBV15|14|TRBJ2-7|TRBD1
TGTGCCACCAGCAGAATAACCAGGGGGCGCGAGCAGTACTTC
CATSRITRGREQYF
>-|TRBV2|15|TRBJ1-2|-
TGTGCCAGCAGTGGGGGTCAAGGGGAGAACTATGGCTACACCTTC
CASSGGQGENYGYTF
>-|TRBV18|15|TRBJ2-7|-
TGTGCCAGCTCACCAGGTGGGGGACGCTCCTACGAGCAGTACTTC
CASSPGGGRSYEQYF
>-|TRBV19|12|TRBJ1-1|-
TGTGCCAGTAGTCATTTAGGGACTGAAGCTTTCTTT
CASSHLGTEAFF
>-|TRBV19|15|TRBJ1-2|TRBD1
TGTGCCAGTAGTAGTCCAGGGGGCTCAAGCTATGGCTACACCTTC
CASSSPGGSSYGYTF
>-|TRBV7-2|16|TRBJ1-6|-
TGTGCCAGCAGCTTTAGCGCCTCCAGGGATAATTCACCCCTCCACTTT
CASSFSASRDNSPLHF
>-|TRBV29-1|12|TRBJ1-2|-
TGCAGCGTTGAAGGGTTGGGCGTGGGCTACACCTTC
CSVEGLGVGYTF
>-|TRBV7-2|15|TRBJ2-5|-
TGTGCCAGCAGCTCATCCAATACTAGAGCGGAGACCCAGTACTTC
CASSSSNTRAETQYF
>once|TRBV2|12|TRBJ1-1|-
TGTGCCAGCAGTGGGGACACGATTGAAGCTTTCTTT
CASSGDTIEAFF
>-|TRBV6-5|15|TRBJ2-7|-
TGTGCCAGCAGTGCGAGACAGTACAGCAGATACGAGCAGTACTTC
CASSARQYSRYEQYF
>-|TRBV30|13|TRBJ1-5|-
TGTGCCTGGAGTAAAGCGGGAAATCAGCCCCAGCATTTT
CAWSKAGNQPQHF
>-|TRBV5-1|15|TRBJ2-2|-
TGCGCCAGCAGCTTAGCCCAAAGGAACACCGGGGAGCTGTTTTTT
CASSLAQRNTGELFF
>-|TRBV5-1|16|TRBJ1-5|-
TGCGCCAGCAGCCTGGGACTTCGGGCTAGCAATCAGCCCCAGCATTTT
CASSLGLRASNQPQHF
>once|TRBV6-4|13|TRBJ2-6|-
TGTGCCAGCAGTGTGACCGGGGCCAACGTCCTGACTTTC
CASSVTGANVLTF
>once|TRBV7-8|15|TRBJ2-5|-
TGTGCCAGCAGCTTAGTTTCAGGGCAGAGGGAGACCCAGTACTTC
CASSLVSGQRETQYF
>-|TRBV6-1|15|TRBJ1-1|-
TGTGCCAGCAGTGATCGGTCACCTCCGGGCACTGAAGCTTTCTTT
CASSDRSPPGTEAFF
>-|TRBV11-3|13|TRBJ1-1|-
TGTGCCAGCAGCTTTAGTAGGGGCACTGAAGCTTTCTTT
CASSFSRGTEAFF
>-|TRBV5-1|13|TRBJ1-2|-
TGCGCCAGCAGCTTAAACACGGGGGATGGCTACACCTTC
CASSLNTGDGYTF
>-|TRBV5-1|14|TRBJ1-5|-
TGCGCCAGCAGCGTTACAGGATTAGATCAGCCCCAGCATTTT
CASSVTGLDQPQHF
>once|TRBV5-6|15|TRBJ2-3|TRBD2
TGTGCCAGCAGGCGTCGGGGGGGTGGCACAGATACGCAGTATTTT
CASRRRGGGTDTQYF
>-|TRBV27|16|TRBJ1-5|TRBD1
TGTGCCAGCAGTTCCGGGACAGGGTTTGGGGGTCAGCCCCAGCATTTT
CASSSGTGFGGQPQHF
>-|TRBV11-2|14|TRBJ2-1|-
TGTGCCAGCAGCTTAGCGGCAGCCTGGAATGAGCAGTTCTTC
CASSLAAAWNEQFF
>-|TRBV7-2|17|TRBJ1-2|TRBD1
TGTGCCAGCAGCGCCCCGGGACAGCGTGAAACCAGCTATGGCTACACCTTC
CASSAPGQRETSYGYTF
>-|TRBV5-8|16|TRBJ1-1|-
TGTGCCAGCAGCTTGGCCCTGGTCAGCATGAACACTGAAGCTTTCTTT
CASSLALVSMNTEAFF
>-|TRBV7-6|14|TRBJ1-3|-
TGTGCCAGCAGCTTAGTTGGGACGGAAAACACCATATATTTT
CASSLVGTENTIYF
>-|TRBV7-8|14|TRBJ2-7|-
TGTGCCAGCAGCCCGGACAGAATCTTCTACGAGCAGTACTTC
CASSPDRIFYEQYF
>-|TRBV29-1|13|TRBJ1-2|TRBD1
TGCAGCGTTGGGGACAGCATTAACTATGGCTACACCTTC
CSVGDSINYGYTF
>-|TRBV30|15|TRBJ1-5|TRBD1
TGTGCCTGGAGTAAACAGGGGAATCGCAATCAGCCCCAGCATTTT
CAWSKQGNRNQPQHF
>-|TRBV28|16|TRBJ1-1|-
TGTGCCAGCAGCGAAACCCCGGGACAACTGAACACTGAAGCTTTCTTT
CASSETPGQLNTEAFF
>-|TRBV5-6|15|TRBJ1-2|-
TGTGCCAGCAGCTTGGGGGTCGCCTTAAACTATGGCTACACCTTC
CASSLGVALNYGYTF
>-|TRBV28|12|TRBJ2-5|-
TGTGCCTGGGGGAGACTCCAAGAGACCCAGTACTTC
CAWGRLQETQYF
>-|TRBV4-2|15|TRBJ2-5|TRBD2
TGTGCCAGCAGCCAAGACCCTAGCGGGAGTGAGACCCAGTACTTC
CASSQDPSGSETQYF
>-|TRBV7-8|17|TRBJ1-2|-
TGTGCCAGCAGCTTAGATCAGACGGGAACAGGGACCTATGGCTACACCTTC
CASSLDQTGTGTYGYTF
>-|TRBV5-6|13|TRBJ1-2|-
TGTGCCAGCAGGGGGGAACGGTCCTATGGCTACACCTTC
CASRGERSYGYTF
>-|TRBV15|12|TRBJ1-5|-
TGTGCCACCAGCAGTTTCGATCAGCCCCAGCATTTT
CATSSFDQPQHF
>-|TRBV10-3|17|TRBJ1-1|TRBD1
TGTGCCATCAGCCCGGGACAGGGGAGGTTAGAGAACACTGAAGCTTTCTTT
CAISPGQGRLENTEAFF
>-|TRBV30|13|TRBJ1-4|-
TGTGCCTGTGAAGATTGGGGAGGTGAAAAACTGTTTTTT
CACEDWGGEKLFF
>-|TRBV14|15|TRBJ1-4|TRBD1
TGTGCCAGCAGTCTTTCCGGGACAGGGAACGGAAAACTGTTTTTT
CASSLSGTGNGKLFF
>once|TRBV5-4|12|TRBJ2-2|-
TGTGCCAGCAGCTTGTGGACCGGGGAGCTGTTTTTT
CASSLWTGELFF
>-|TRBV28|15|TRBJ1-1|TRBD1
TGTGCCAGCTTAAACAGGGGCGTTAGGAACACTGAAGCTTTCTTT
CASLNRGVRNTEAFF
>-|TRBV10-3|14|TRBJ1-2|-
TGTGCCATCAGTGATCCAGGGAAGAACTATGGCTACACCTTC
CAISDPGKNYGYTF
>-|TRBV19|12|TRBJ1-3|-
TGTGCCAGTAGGAGTTCCGGAAACACCATATATTTT
CASRSSGNTIYF
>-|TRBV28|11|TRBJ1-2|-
TGTGCCAGCAAGACCTCAGTGGGCTACACCTTC
CASKTSVGYTF
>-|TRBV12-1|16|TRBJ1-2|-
TGTGCCAGCAGCTTTGGAACAGGGGGCAGGTTCTATGGCTACACCTTC
CASSFGTGGRFYGYTF
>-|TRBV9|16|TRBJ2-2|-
TGTGCCAGCAGAGACACCCCCGAAGCGGTCACCGGGGAGCTGTTTTTT
CASRDTPEAVTGELFF
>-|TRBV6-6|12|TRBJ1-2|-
TGTGCCAGCATGGACAGTAACTATGGCTACACCTTC
CASMDSNYGYTF
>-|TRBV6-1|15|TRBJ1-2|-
TGTGCCAGCAGTGATATGACAGGTCCAAACTATGGCTACACCTTC
CASSDMTGPNYGYTF
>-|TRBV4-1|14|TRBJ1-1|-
TGCGCCAGCAGCCAAGCCGGGGGTGACGCTGAAGCTTTCTTT
CASSQAGGDAEAFF
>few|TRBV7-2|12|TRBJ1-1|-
TGTGCCAGCAGCTTATTGGGCACCCAAGCTTTCTTT
CASSLLGTQAFF
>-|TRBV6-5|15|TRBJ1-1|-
TGTGCCAGCAGCCCCAAGGTGACAGGGAACACTGAAGCTTTCTTT
CASSPKVTGNTEAFF